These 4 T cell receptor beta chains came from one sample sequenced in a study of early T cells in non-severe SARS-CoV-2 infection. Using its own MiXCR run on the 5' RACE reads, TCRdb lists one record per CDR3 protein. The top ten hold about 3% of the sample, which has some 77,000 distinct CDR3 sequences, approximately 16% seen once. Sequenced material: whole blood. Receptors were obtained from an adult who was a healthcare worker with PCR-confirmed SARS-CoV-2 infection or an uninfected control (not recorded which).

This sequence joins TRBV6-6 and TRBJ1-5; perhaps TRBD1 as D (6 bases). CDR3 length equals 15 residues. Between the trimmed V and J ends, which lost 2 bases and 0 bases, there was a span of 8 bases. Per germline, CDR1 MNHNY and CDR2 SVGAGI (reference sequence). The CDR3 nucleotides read TGTGCCAGCAGTTACCGACAGGATAGCAATCAGCCCCAGCATTTT. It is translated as CASSYRQDSNQPQHF.

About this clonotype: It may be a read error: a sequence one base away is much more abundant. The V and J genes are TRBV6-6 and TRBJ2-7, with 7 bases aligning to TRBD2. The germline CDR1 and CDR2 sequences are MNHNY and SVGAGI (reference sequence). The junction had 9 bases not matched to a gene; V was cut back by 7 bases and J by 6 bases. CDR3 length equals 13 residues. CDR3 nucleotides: TGTGCCAGCACCTGGACTAGTTCCGCCGAGCAGTACTTC. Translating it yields CASTWTSSAEQYF.

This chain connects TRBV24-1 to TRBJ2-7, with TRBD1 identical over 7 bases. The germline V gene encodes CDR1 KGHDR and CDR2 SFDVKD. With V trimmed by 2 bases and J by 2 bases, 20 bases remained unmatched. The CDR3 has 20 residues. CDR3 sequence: CATSDYAPSLIGTVAYEQYF. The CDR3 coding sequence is TGTGCCACCAGTGATTACGCACCAAGTCTTATCGGGACAGTGGCCTACGAGCAGTACTTC.

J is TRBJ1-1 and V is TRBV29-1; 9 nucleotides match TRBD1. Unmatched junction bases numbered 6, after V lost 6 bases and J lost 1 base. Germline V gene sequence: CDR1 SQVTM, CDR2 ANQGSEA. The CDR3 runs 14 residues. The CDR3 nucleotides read TGCAGCGTCGCGGGACAGGGACCGAACACTGAAGCTTTCTTT. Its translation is CSVAGQGPNTEAFF.